This T cell receptor (beta chain) was captured by sequencing in a study of lymphopenia after photon versus proton radiotherapy. General study points: After the lymphocyte nadir, photon-treated repertoires showed oligoclonal expansion, especially of CD8+ Temra cells. Only patients who died were analyzed for survival; proton advantage is unproven. Under photons, naive T cells and diversity fell while effector/memory populations rose. Post-nadir TCR diversity decline inversely tracked overall survival among those who died.

Measured with immunoSEQ multiplex PCR; TCRdb has only the in-frame clones, and not every one. The sample lists tens of thousands of clones; roughly 83% were seen once. Concerning this clone itself: Its antigen is undetermined.

This CDR3 has 11 residues. The germline V and J ends were trimmed by 3 bases and 10 bases, with 7 bases remaining between them. CDR1 is MDHEN and CDR2 is SYDVKM in the germline V gene. The sample in question was peripheral blood, obtained from a patient treated with proton-based radiotherapy. This chain joins TRBV28 and TRBJ2-1; D is unresolved. This clonotype was obtained from a man in his 60s with pancreatic cancer. The CDR3 spells CASSFSGEQFF. The CDR3 DNA reads TGTGCCAGCAGTTTCAGTGGGGAGCAGTTCTTC.